This entry concerns a single TCR beta chain. Noted time point: blood 2 weeks post-SBRT. Sample treatment: 15 Gy SBRT to primary tumor, nephrectomy 4 weeks later. The patient's renal cell carcinoma had clear cell pathology. The CDR3 length is 15 residues. V was pared by 7 bases and J by 0 bases, with 16 bases between. Germline-derived CDR1 and CDR2 are MDHEN and SYDVKM. Sequencing was performed with immunoSEQ multiplex PCR; in TCRdb, only in-frame clones are kept and a portion is missing. This table holds roughly 130,000 clones, 80% to 90% found once. This sample is drawn from a study of radiation and T cells in renal cell carcinoma.

Source: blood, taken from a patient whose treatment included radiotherapy and nephrectomy. This clonotype was obtained from a woman aged 55 to 70 with renal cell carcinoma. V usage is TRBV28 and J usage is TRBJ2-7; D is possibly TRBD2 (5 bases). In DNA, the CDR3 is TGTGCCAGCACCCCAGGAGGCAGCCACTCCTACGAGCAGTACTTC. It yields the protein CASTPGGSHSYEQYF.